These 27 T cell receptor beta chains came from one sample sequenced in a study of blood T cells in healthy people across ages. It was with a sample-barcoded 5' primer and a J-beta primer mix that a second PCR of roughly 7 to 11 cycles was run. MiXCR, run by TCRdb on the 5' RACE reads, gives a single entry per CDR3 protein. The table shows about 680,000 distinct CDR3 sequences, with more than 40% occurring only once. The material sequenced was blood. Every receptor here comes from a woman aged 60 to 75 in good health.

The rearrangement joins TRBV5-1 to TRBJ2-7; D is uncertain. The V end was cut by 1 base, the J end by 5 bases, with 13 bases between. Germline values: CDR1 SGHRS, CDR2 YFSETQ. This CDR3 has 14 residues. As DNA, the CDR3 is TGCGCCAGCAGCTTGACTGGGTCAGTGGACGAGCAGTACTTC. It specifies CASSLTGSVDEQYF.

The chain uses TRBV6-2 or TRBV6-3 and TRBJ1-1, with 7 positions matching TRBD1. Trimming removed 5 bases from V and 8 bases from J; junction bases left unmatched: 8. The CDR3 consists of 13 residues. Germline V lookup: CDR1 MNHEY, CDR2 SVGEGT. CDR3 DNA sequence: TGTGCCAGCAGTGCACACAGGGGATACGAAGCTTTCTTT. This encodes CASSAHRGYEAFF.

The chain recombines TRBV7-2 with TRBJ2-1, with 11 bases aligning to TRBD2. Losses at the gene ends were 1 base for V and 10 bases for J; bases not matched to a gene: 9. The CDR3 contains 16 residues. Germline loops: CDR1 SGHTA, CDR2 FQGNSA. The CDR3 sequence is CASSLGSGRARREQFF. In DNA, the CDR3 is TGTGCCAGCAGCTTAGGTAGCGGGAGGGCCAGGAGGGAGCAGTTCTTC. Looking up the rest from reference TRBV7-2 and TRBJ2-1 gives the full variable domain: GAGVSQSPSNKVTEKGKDVELRCDPISGHTALYWYRQSLGQGLEFLIYFQGNSAPDKSGLPSDRFSAERTGGSVSTLTIQRTQQEDSAVYLCASSLGSGRARREQFFGPGTRLTVL.

The chain couples TRBV4-1 to TRBJ2-5; 10 bases line up with TRBD1. Germline V gives CDR1 MGHRA, CDR2 YSYEKL. The CDR3 contains 15 residues. V shed 6 bases, J shed 8 bases, and the junction held 12 bases outside the gene matches. The CDR3 loop reads CASSYFARDRGTQYF. The DNA for the CDR3 is TGCGCCAGCAGTTACTTTGCCCGGGACAGGGGAACCCAGTACTTC.

The V gene is TRBV29-1, the J gene TRBJ2-1, with no clear D. Trimming shortened V by 6 bases and J by 5 bases, and 14 bases separated the two germline ends. Germline V gene sequence: CDR1 SQVTM, CDR2 ANQGSEA. The CDR3 loop spans 13 amino acids. The CDR3 protein is CSVYPSDDNEQFF. For the CDR3, the DNA is TGCAGCGTCTACCCTTCAGACGACAATGAGCAGTTCTTC.

The rearrangement links TRBV20-1 to TRBJ2-1, with D possibly matching TRBD2 (6 bases). CDR3 length: 11 amino acids. V lost 6 bases and J 13 bases, leaving 16 bases between the germline ends. From germline, CDR1 is DFQATT and CDR2 SNEGSKA (reference sequence). This CDR3 is CSAPREATQFF. The DNA of the CDR3 is TGCAGTGCCCCCAGGGAGGCTACACAGTTCTTC.

This clonotype has only one observation. V gene TRBV20-1 combines with J gene TRBJ1-1; D is possibly TRBD1 (5 bases). Trimming removed 5 bases from V and 2 bases from J, with 12 bases in between. The CDR3 length is 13 residues. Germline V gene sequence: CDR1 DFQATT, CDR2 SNEGSKA (reference sequence). As DNA, the CDR3 is TGCAGTGCTGGGGGATGGGGTAACACTGAAGCTTTCTTT. Translation gives CSAGGWGNTEAFF.

The J gene is TRBJ2-3, the V gene TRBV25-1, with D perhaps TRBD1 (7 bases). V lost 7 bases, J lost 1 base, and 12 bases lay in between. The CDR3 runs to 14 residues. Germline CDR1 reads MGHDK; CDR2 reads SYGVNS. CDR3 amino acids: CASNQGGGTDTQYF. The CDR3, as DNA: TGTGCCAGCAACCAGGGGGGAGGCACAGATACGCAGTATTTT.

This chain uses TRBV29-1 with TRBJ2-3; TRBD2 might be the D (6 bases). V gave up 8 bases and J gave up 4 bases, with 10 bases separating them. There are 11 residues in the CDR3. CDR1 and CDR2 from the germline V gene are SQVTM and ANQGSEA. The CDR3 here is CSITGADTQYF. The CDR3 DNA reads TGCAGCATCACGGGAGCAGATACGCAGTATTTT.

The chain joins TRBV2 to TRBJ1-4, with a weak D call TRBD1 (6 bases). V lost 8 bases, J lost 7 bases, and 11 bases lay in between. CDR1 SNHLY and CDR2 FYNNEI come from the germline V gene. CDR3 length: 12 residues. This CDR3 is CASGEGVEKLFF. The DNA of the CDR3 is TGTGCCAGCGGGGAGGGGGTTGAAAAACTGTTTTTT.

In this sample, this clonotype turned up a few times. V usage is TRBV7-9 and J usage is TRBJ2-3; 8 bases agree with TRBD1. This CDR3 is built from 16 residues. Germline V CDR1 and CDR2: SEHNR, FQNEAQ (reference sequence). Losses at the gene ends were 5 bases for V and 3 bases for J; bases not matched to a gene: 10. CDR3 loop: CASSPSTGVGTDTQYF. The CDR3 DNA follows: TGTGCCAGCAGCCCGTCGACAGGGGTCGGTACAGATACGCAGTATTTT.

J is TRBJ2-5 and V is TRBV6-2 or TRBV6-3, with no clear D. The germline CDR1 and CDR2 sequences are MNHEY and SVGEGT. This CDR3 contains 16 residues. V gave up 2 bases and J gave up 2 bases, with 15 bases separating them. As DNA, the CDR3 is TGTGCCAGCAGTTACCGTGGACCGATATTTCAAGAGACCCAGTACTTC. It codes for CASSYRGPIFQETQYF.

Only a few counts were recorded for this clonotype. V is TRBV9 and J is TRBJ2-5, with 9 bases that match TRBD1. V shed 4 bases, J shed 5 bases, and the junction held 9 bases outside the gene matches. The CDR3 runs 15 residues. Germline V lookup: CDR1 SGDLS, CDR2 YYNGEE. CDR3 sequence reads: CASSPGQGFRETQYF. CDR3 DNA: TGTGCCAGCAGCCCAGGACAGGGGTTTCGGGAGACCCAGTACTTC.

The rearrangement uses TRBV28 and TRBJ2-1; 9 bases match TRBD2. CDR1 and CDR2 (germline): MDHEN, SYDVKM. The CDR3 spans 13 residues. Trimming removed 5 bases from V and 9 bases from J; junction bases left unmatched: 5. CDR3 in amino acids: CASSPSGELEQFF. The CDR3 nucleotides are TGTGCCAGCAGTCCTAGCGGGGAGCTTGAGCAGTTCTTC.

A few counts support this clonotype. V gene TRBV20-1 combines with J gene TRBJ2-1; TRBD2 agrees at 16 bases. The CDR3 has 16 residues. V shed 5 bases and J 9 bases; nucleotides not matched to a gene: 10. CDR1 and CDR2 (germline): DFQATT, SNEGSKA (reference sequence). CDR3 coding DNA: TGCAGTGCTGCAACCGGGACTAGCGGGAGGGCCGGTGAGCAGTTCTTC. It encodes CSAATGTSGRAGEQFF.

The chain links TRBV10-3 to TRBJ2-1, with D possibly matching TRBD2 (6 bases). Germline-derived CDR1 and CDR2 are ENHRY and SYGVKD. V dropped 6 bases and J dropped 0 bases, with 15 bases sitting between them. The CDR3 has 16 residues. The chain's CDR3 is CAIRATRESSYNEQFF. The DNA for the CDR3 is TGTGCCATCAGGGCGACTAGAGAGAGCTCCTACAATGAGCAGTTCTTC.

V and J are TRBV20-1 and TRBJ2-7; TRBD1 matches at 7 bases. CDR1 DFQATT and CDR2 SNEGSKA come from the germline V gene (reference sequence). The CDR3 sequence is 12 residues long. This chain's CDR3 is CGLTGSSYEQYF. CDR3 bases: TGCGGCTTGACAGGGTCTTCCTACGAGCAGTACTTC.

The chain has TRBV11-2 and TRBJ2-3; either TRBD1 or TRBD2 may fit D (6 bases each). The V and J ends lost 2 bases and 8 bases respectively, with 20 bases between them. Germline lookup yields CDR1 SGHAT and CDR2 FQNNGV. The CDR3 length is 16 residues. CDR3 sequence (DNA): TGTGCCAGCAGCTTACCTAAGGGGGGAGGAGACCGTACGCAGTATTTT. This encodes CASSLPKGGGDRTQYF.

This clonotype was observed a single time. The rearrangement links TRBV4-1 to TRBJ2-4; TRBD2 is a possible D gene (6 bases). Germline V gene sequence: CDR1 MGHRA, CDR2 YSYEKL. V lost 2 bases to trimming and J lost 3 bases, with 23 bases between them. The CDR3 extends over 19 amino acids. The CDR3 DNA reads as TGCGCCAGCAGCCAACCAGTCCGGAGGGCCCCGGGAGACAAAAACATTCAGTACTTC. Residues: CASSQPVRRAPGDKNIQYF.

The sample holds many counts of this clonotype. This rearrangement joins TRBV7-9 to TRBJ2-4, with D possibly TRBD2 on 6 matching bases. The CDR3 totals 16 residues. The V and J ends lost 1 base and 0 bases respectively, with 10 bases between them. From germline, CDR1 is SEHNR and CDR2 FQNEAQ (reference sequence). The CDR3 coding sequence is TGTGCCAGCAGCTTAGTCGGGGGAGTAGCCAAAAACATTCAGTACTTC. It translates to CASSLVGGVAKNIQYF.

In its sample, this clonotype was seen many times. The chain links TRBV20-1 to TRBJ2-3; tentatively, D is TRBD2 (6 bases). V lost 3 bases and J lost 0, with 16 bases in between. The CDR3 length is 16 residues. Germline V lookup: CDR1 DFQATT, CDR2 SNEGSKA (reference sequence). CDR3 region: CSASIGGDSSTDTQYF. Here the CDR3 DNA reads TGCAGTGCTAGTATCGGCGGGGATTCGAGCACAGATACGCAGTATTTT.

The chain uses TRBV7-8 and TRBJ2-4, with TRBD1 matching over 7 bases. The CDR3 runs to 19 residues. The ends lost 2 bases at V and 0 bases at J; junction bases unmatched: 13. From germline, CDR1 is SGHVS and CDR2 FQNEAQ. The CDR3 reads CASSLRGTETTLAKNIQYF. The CDR3 bases are TGTGCCAGCAGCTTAAGGGGGACAGAAACAACACTAGCCAAAAACATTCAGTACTTC. The full variable domain, with the rest looked up from reference TRBV7-8 and TRBJ2-4, is GAGVSQSPRYKVAKRGQDVALRCDPISGHVSLFWYQQALGQGPEFLTYFQNEAQLDKSGLPSDRFFAERPEGSVSTLKIQRTQQEDSAVYLCASSLRGTETTLAKNIQYFGAGTRLSVL.

There are a few counts of this clonotype. The chain couples TRBV6-6 to TRBJ2-7; D remains ambiguous. Germline V gene lookup returns CDR1 MNHNY and CDR2 SVGAGI (reference sequence). V lost 5 bases, J lost 3 bases, and 8 bases lay in between. The CDR3 totals 12 residues. CDR3 nucleotide sequence: TGTGCCAGCAGTCGGGCCATCTACGAGCAGTACTTC. It translates to CASSRAIYEQYF.

V and J are TRBV28 and TRBJ2-6; 9 nucleotides match TRBD1. V lost 7 bases to trimming and J lost 3 bases; unmatched junction nucleotides: 10. The CDR3 is made up of 17 amino acids. Germline V lookup: CDR1 MDHEN, CDR2 SYDVKM. In nucleotides, the CDR3 is TGTGCCAGCACCGTAGACAGGGGGGGCAGTGGGGCCAACGTCCTGACTTTC. Translating it yields CASTVDRGGSGANVLTF. The full variable domain, rest sourced from reference TRBV28 and TRBJ2-6, is DVKVTQSSRYLVKRTGEKVFLECVQDMDHENMFWYRQDPGLGLRLIYFSYDVKMKEKGDIPEGYSVSREKKERFSLILESASTNQTSMYLCASTVDRGGSGANVLTFGAGSRLTVL.

This clonotype was counted between two and nine times. The chain links TRBV28 to TRBJ1-6; D not resolved. CDR1 is MDHEN, CDR2 SYDVKM, per germline. V was cut by 6 bases and J by 6 bases, with 18 bases left in between. The CDR3 is made up of 16 amino acids. CDR3 sequence: CASRRSEIIGNSPLHF. The CDR3, as DNA: TGTGCCAGCAGGAGGAGTGAGATTATCGGTAATTCACCCCTCCACTTT.

V and J are TRBV10-3 and TRBJ2-5; no clear D. Per the germline V gene, CDR1 is ENHRY and CDR2 is SYGVKD. V lost 4 bases and J lost 7, with 7 bases in between. The CDR3 totals 11 residues. CDR3 protein: CAISASGTQYF. CDR3 coding DNA: TGTGCCATCAGTGCCTCGGGGACCCAGTACTTC.

The chain links TRBV29-1 to TRBJ2-7; 9 nucleotides line up with TRBD1. From germline, CDR1 is SQVTM and CDR2 ANQGSEA. Trimming took 6 bases from V and 10 from J; bases not matched to a gene: 13. The CDR3 length is 13 residues. In DNA, the CDR3 is TGCAGCGTGGAGGACCAACAGGGGGCAGTCCAGTACTTC. This sequence encodes CSVEDQQGAVQYF.